Sequencing of this T cell receptor (beta chain) was carried out in a study of CD8 T cells in ankylosing spondylitis. The CDR3 has 15 amino acids. A quantitative 5'-RACE method, one with molecular barcodes, was used to make TCR beta libraries. TCRdb analysed the 5' RACE reads with MiXCR anew, one entry per CDR3 protein. The sample contains roughly 260,000 distinct CDR3 sequences, roughly 20% of which appear only once. General study points: A TCR beta motif of 8 or 9 highly homologous variants appeared characteristic of ankylosing spondylitis blood. Disease-associated clones were CD8+ and fairly uncommon in peripheral blood.

As regards this clonotype: What it binds is unknown.

This sequence was found in a male donor with ankylosing spondylitis or in good health (not recorded which). This chain uses TRBV12-2 with TRBJ2-7; whether TRBD1, the table's D call, matches the DNA was not checked. TRBV12-2 is reported as a pseudogene. Sequencing was done on a sample of blood, either unsorted or a sorted T cell fraction (not recorded which). CDR3 sequence (DNA): TGTGCAAGTCGCTTGGTCAGGGGGCCTCCAGACGAGCAGTACGTC. This gives the protein CASRLVRGPPDEQYV.